The sequence of this T cell receptor (beta chain) was determined in a study of T cells in localized non-small cell lung cancer. A few counts support this clone. V lost 5 bases to trimming and J lost 7 bases, with 11 bases between them. Germline CDR1 SGHDN, CDR2 FVKESK. The length of the CDR3 is 12 residues. Only in-frame clones appear in the TCRdb table, and some are missing; sequencing was by immunoSEQ multiplex PCR. Of around 16,000 clones listed, roughly 80% are singletons. V is TRBV14 and J is TRBJ2-5; D uncertain. The receptor comes from a male donor at least 60 years old with stage I lung adenocarcinoma. Source: peripheral blood, taken before any cancer treatment. The CDR3 sequence is CASSTNDGTQYF. The CDR3 nucleotides are TGTGCCAGCAGCACGAATGACGGGACCCAGTACTTC.